These 18 T cell receptor beta chains were sequenced from one sample in a study of a mutant IDH1 vaccine in newly diagnosed glioma (dated by TCRdb to about 2021). These receptors' targets are unknown. The library was prepared using the immunoSEQ multiplex PCR assay. Sourced from immuneACCESS, this table was stored by TCRdb with only in-frame sequences that have V and J called. A share of the clones is absent; for the studies checked, an unresolved V gene accounts for under half, and the remainder has no known explanation. The sample includes about 54,000 clones, with about 85% observed a single time. Of the sample, around 3.9% falls within the top ten clones. The time point label, as the study defines it: week 35, safety follow-up. A 20-mer mutant IDH1 peptide at 300 micrograms in Montanide made up each vaccine dose, which was injected subcutaneously together with topical imiquimod. The sample was PBMCs, taken from a glioma patient whose treatment included an IDH1 peptide vaccine. These receptors were collected from a woman aged 18-29 years with glioma.

J is TRBJ1-1 and V is TRBV19; 7 bases agree with TRBD1. V dropped 4 bases and J dropped 3; count of bases not matched to a gene: 2. The length of the CDR3 is 13 residues. Germline CDR1 LNHDA, CDR2 SQIVND (reference sequence). The CDR3, as DNA: TGTGCCAGTAGTACAGACAGGGACACTGAAGCTTTCTTT. Translation: CASSTDRDTEAFF.

The table lists this clone with a few counts. The CDR3 DNA reads TGTGCCAGCAGCTTAGCGGGGAGGGAGCAGTTCTTC. It codes for CASSLAGREQFF. The gene calls are TRBV7-9 and TRBJ2-1; D possibly corresponds to TRBD2 (6 bases). The ends were cut back, 0 bases at V and 10 bases at J, with 7 bases in the middle. This CDR3 comprises 12 residues. Germline lookup yields CDR1 SEHNR and CDR2 FQNEAQ (reference sequence).

This chain joins TRBV5-1 and TRBJ1-3; 9 bases are shared with TRBD1. V was pared by 0 bases and J by 3 bases, with 4 bases of the junction left unmatched. This CDR3 has 16 amino acids. Germline loops: CDR1 SGHRS, CDR2 YFSETQ. The CDR3 DNA reads TGCGCCAGCAGCTTGGTAGGGACAGGGATTGGAAACACCATATATTTT. Its translation: CASSLVGTGIGNTIYF.

The V gene is TRBV10-3, the J gene TRBJ1-2, with D unresolved. This CDR3 has 13 residues. Germline loops: CDR1 ENHRY, CDR2 SYGVKD. The V end was cut by 8 bases, the J end by 3 bases, with 13 bases between. DNA for the CDR3: TGTGCCATCCGGGCCGAGCGGGACTATGGCTACACCTTC. It codes for CAIRAERDYGYTF.

This chain connects TRBV19 to TRBJ1-1; perhaps TRBD1 as D (5 bases). Trimming took off 5 bases at V and 2 bases at J, with 15 bases between the two ends. Germline V gives CDR1 LNHDA, CDR2 SQIVND (reference sequence). This CDR3 comprises 15 residues. DNA of the CDR3: TGTGCCAGTAGTGCTCCGGGACGGATAAACACTGAAGCTTTCTTT. Amino acid sequence: CASSAPGRINTEAFF. Combining the CDR3 with reference TRBV19 and TRBJ1-1 gives the whole variable domain DGGITQSPKYLFRKEGQNVTLSCEQNLNHDAMYWYRQDPGQGLRLIYYSQIVNDFQKGDIAEGYSVSREKKESFPLTVTSAQKNPTAFYLCASSAPGRINTEAFFGQGTRLTVV.

The gene calls are TRBV13 and TRBJ2-7; no firm D call. CDR3 length equals 15 residues. The V and J ends lost 5 bases and 6 bases respectively, with 20 bases between them. Germline loops: CDR1 PRHDT, CDR2 FYEKMQ (reference sequence). Here the CDR3 DNA reads TGTGCCAGCAGCGACCCCCGGGCCCCCTGGGGCGAGCAGTACTTC. Its translation: CASSDPRAPWGEQYF.

The rearrangement joins TRBV20-1 to TRBJ1-1; D might be TRBD1 (5 bases). CDR1 DFQATT and CDR2 SNEGSKA come from the germline V gene (reference sequence). This CDR3 is built from 11 residues. V was trimmed by 8 bases and J by 5 bases, leaving 12 bases between them. The DNA for the CDR3 is TGCAGTCCACGCGGGGGGACTGAAGCTTTCTTT. This codes for CSPRGGTEAFF.

The V call is TRBV10-1, the J call TRBJ2-3, with D perhaps TRBD2 (5 bases). Trimming stripped 3 bases from V and 2 bases from J, with 9 bases between. The CDR3 is 14 residues long. Per the germline V gene, CDR1 is WNHNN and CDR2 is SYGVQD (reference sequence). The CDR3 region is CASSESGNTDTQYF. The DNA for the CDR3 is TGCGCCAGCAGTGAAAGCGGAAACACAGATACGCAGTATTTT.

The J gene is TRBJ1-2, the V gene TRBV5-8; the D gene is possibly TRBD1 (5 bases). Germline lookup yields CDR1 SGHTS and CDR2 YDEGEE. Deletions cut 4 bases from V and 3 bases from J, with 22 bases between. This CDR3 has 17 amino acids. CDR3 sequence reads: CASSIGLGQGEDYGYTF. CDR3 bases: TGTGCCAGCAGCATCGGCCTCGGGCAGGGAGAGGACTATGGCTACACCTTC. Full variable domain (outside the CDR3, taken from reference TRBV5-8 and TRBJ1-2): EAGVTQSPTHLIKTRGQQATLRCSPISGHTSVYWYQQALGLGLQFLLWYDEGEERNRGNFPPRFSGRQFPNYSSELNVNALELEDSALYLCASSIGLGQGEDYGYTFGSGTRLTVV.

V and J are TRBV9 and TRBJ2-1; no definite D call. CDR3 length equals 15 residues. Germline values: CDR1 SGDLS, CDR2 YYNGEE. V lost 0 bases and J lost 4, with 11 bases in between. The CDR3 DNA reads as TGTGCCAGCAGCGTAGAGGCTGCAACATACAATGAGCAGTTCTTC. This gives the protein CASSVEAATYNEQFF.

This rearrangement joins TRBV4-1 to TRBJ1-1, with a weak D call TRBD1 (6 bases). Germline V CDR1 and CDR2: MGHRA, YSYEKL. The V and J ends lost 3 bases and 2 bases respectively, with 13 bases between them. CDR3 length equals 15 residues. Written as DNA, the CDR3 is TGCGCCAGCAGCCAGTCGAGGGGGGAAAACACTGAAGCTTTCTTT. Translated: CASSQSRGENTEAFF.

The chain has TRBV21-1 and TRBJ2-2; the table's D call, TRBD2, has no DNA check behind it. TRBV21-1 is reported as a pseudogene. The length of the CDR3 is 17 residues. The CDR3 sequence: CASSSGTSGRAGGELFF. The CDR3 DNA is TGTGCCAGCAGTTCCGGGACTAGCGGGAGGGCCGGCGGGGAGCTGTTTTTT.

The rearrangement joins TRBV9 to TRBJ2-2, with a weak D call TRBD1 (6 bases). Per germline, CDR1 SGDLS and CDR2 YYNGEE. With 4 bases removed from V and 3 bases from J, the gap between germline ends came to 13 bases. This CDR3 is built from 15 residues. The CDR3 loop reads CASSLARTDTGELFF. The CDR3 nucleotides are TGTGCCAGCAGCCTCGCAAGGACAGACACCGGGGAGCTGTTTTTT.

CDR3 sequence: CASSDSVNTEAFF. In nucleotides, the CDR3 is TGTGCCAGCTCCGACAGCGTGAACACTGAAGCTTTCTTT. The chain couples TRBV18 to TRBJ1-1; a possible D gene is TRBD1 (5 bases). CDR3 size: 13 residues. Trimming removed 6 bases at V and 0 bases at J, with 8 bases between. Germline lookup yields CDR1 KGHSH and CDR2 LQKENI.

This rearrangement joins TRBV6-5 to TRBJ1-2; 8 nucleotides align to TRBD1. The CDR3 runs 15 residues. Germline V gives CDR1 MNHEY, CDR2 SVGAGI. The V segment lost 1 base and the J segment 4 bases; nucleotides outside the gene matches: 5. The CDR3 nucleotides read TGTGCCAGCAGTTACTTACAGGGGGGGGGCTATGGCTACACCTTC. This sequence encodes CASSYLQGGGYGYTF.

In this sample, this clone turned up once. This rearrangement joins TRBV7-2 to TRBJ2-3; the match to TRBD2 covers 8 bases. The CDR3 is 16 residues long. Germline V lookup: CDR1 SGHTA, CDR2 FQGNSA. The J segment lost 2 bases and the V segment lost 2 bases, leaving 6 bases of the junction unmatched. DNA of the CDR3: TGTGCCAGCAGCTTAAGGAGCGGGGGAAACACAGATACGCAGTATTTT. It translates to CASSLRSGGNTDTQYF.

This clone was observed a few times. The chain uses TRBV6-1 and TRBJ2-2; D uncertain. The V and J ends lost 2 bases and 2 bases respectively, with 6 bases between them. Germline lookup yields CDR1 MNHNS and CDR2 SASEGT. The CDR3 has 14 residues. CDR3 bases: TGTGCCAGCAGTGAAAATTCCAACACCGGGGAGCTGTTTTTT. This encodes CASSENSNTGELFF.

The J gene is TRBJ1-1, the V gene TRBV20-1; D is uncertain. This CDR3 region has 11 residues. The V and J ends lost 6 bases and 9 bases respectively, with 14 bases between them. Germline CDR1 DFQATT, CDR2 SNEGSKA (reference sequence). The CDR3 loop is CSAPVGSKAFF. The CDR3 DNA reads as TGCAGTGCCCCTGTCGGTTCTAAAGCTTTCTTT.